This T cell receptor (beta chain) was identified during a study of blood T cells in healthy people across ages. Study-level points and caveats: Unknown CMV status may confound age-related changes in expanded clones. The long-lived group displayed more naive CD4+ cells, plus higher diversity, than the aged donors did.

The CDR3 extends over 15 amino acids. Germline V gene data show CDR1 as SGHAT and CDR2 as FQNNGV. Trimming took 3 bases from V and 6 from J, leaving 17 bases between them. Points on this clonotype: The antigen remains unidentified.

Alongside a J-beta primer mix, a sample-barcoded 5' primer served in a second PCR lasting roughly 6 to 11 cycles. Template switching added a 12-random-nucleotide identifier to every cDNA molecule. TCRdb called the 5' RACE reads again in MiXCR, with one record for every CDR3 protein. Altogether about a million distinct CDR3 sequences are present, roughly two fifths being singletons, with the ten largest covering 13%. Every donor contributed approximately 10 milliliters of peripheral blood by blood draw. Sequenced material: blood. The V call is TRBV11-2, the J call TRBJ1-1, with D possibly matching TRBD1 (6 bases). This TCR came from a young man in good health. CDR3 amino acids: CASSFSSDAGAEAFF. CDR3 in DNA: TGTGCCAGCAGCTTTTCTAGCGACGCAGGGGCTGAAGCTTTCTTT.